Presented here are 10 T cell receptor beta chains from one specimen sequenced in a study of blood T cell repertoires in COVID-19. The table came from immunoSEQ multiplex PCR; TCRdb's copy has only in-frame clones and leaves some out. The sample includes fewer than 150,000 clones, roughly 85% seen only once; the top ten take roughly 4%. Sequencing was carried out using peripheral blood. These receptors all stem from a human donor in a cohort sampled during active COVID-19.

In nucleotides, the CDR3 is TGTGCCAGCAGCCCGCCCGGACTAGCGGGTTACAATGAGCAGTTCTTC. This codes for CASSPPGLAGYNEQFF. The chain couples TRBV7-2 to TRBJ2-1; 11 bases align to TRBD2. The V segment lost 5 bases and the J segment 4 bases; nucleotides outside the gene matches: 7. Germline loops: CDR1 SGHTA, CDR2 FQGNSA. The CDR3 spans 16 residues. The variable domain in full, completed from reference TRBV7-2 and TRBJ2-1, reads GAGVSQSPSNKVTEKGKDVELRCDPISGHTALYWYRQSLGQGLEFLIYFQGNSAPDKSGLPSDRFSAERTGGSVSTLTIQRTQQEDSAVYLCASSPPGLAGYNEQFFGPGTRLTVL.

The gene calls are TRBV11-1 and TRBJ2-5; 7 nucleotides align to TRBD2. Germline trimming cut 2 bases from V and 5 bases from J; bases unmatched to any gene: 5. Germline values: CDR1 SGHAT, CDR2 FQDESV (reference sequence). CDR3 size: 14 residues. The CDR3 here is CASSLWPGGETQYF. CDR3 coding DNA: TGTGCCAGCAGCTTATGGCCCGGGGGGGAGACCCAGTACTTC.

V gene TRBV27 combines with J gene TRBJ1-4; D perhaps matches TRBD1 (5 bases). V lost 6 bases and J 8 bases, leaving 10 bases between the germline ends. The length of the CDR3 is 12 residues. The germline gives CDR1 MNHEY, CDR2 SMNVEV (reference sequence). CDR3 coding DNA: TGTGCCAGCAGCCGCCGGGGGGAAAAACTGTTTTTT. This codes for CASSRRGEKLFF.

The chain employs TRBV18 and TRBJ1-2; 8 bases match TRBD1. The V gene's germline CDR1 is KGHSH and CDR2 LQKENI. The CDR3 is made up of 15 amino acids. The V segment lost 2 bases and the J segment 2 bases; nucleotides outside the gene matches: 4. Here the CDR3 reads CASSPSAGGNYGYTF. The CDR3, as DNA: TGTGCCAGCTCACCATCGGCAGGGGGCAACTATGGCTACACCTTC.

This chain joins TRBV3-1 (or the pseudogene TRBV3-2) and TRBJ1-2; D not certain. The CDR3 is 14 residues long. CDR1 is LGHDT and CDR2 is YNNKEL in the germline V gene (reference sequence). V lost 1 base and J 1 base, leaving 7 bases between the germline ends. The CDR3 loop reads CASSQVRGNYGYTF. CDR3 in DNA: TGTGCCAGCAGCCAAGTGCGGGGTAACTATGGCTACACCTTC.

This clone was seen many times. J is TRBJ2-1 and V is TRBV4-1, with D possibly TRBD1 on 5 matching bases. The germline V gene has CDR1 MGHRA and CDR2 YSYEKL. V gave up 4 bases and J gave up 6 bases, with 19 bases separating them. The CDR3 has 16 residues. CDR3 loop: CASSPTQGSLGNEQFF. DNA of the CDR3: TGCGCCAGCAGCCCGACTCAGGGCAGTCTGGGCAATGAGCAGTTCTTC.

The table lists this clone with a few counts. V and J are TRBV10-1 and TRBJ2-7, with D hard to call. The CDR3 loop spans 16 amino acids. Germline V gives CDR1 WNHNN, CDR2 SYGVQD (reference sequence). V gave up 3 bases and J gave up 0 bases, with 15 bases separating them. The CDR3 DNA sequence: TGCGCCAGCAGTGAAGAGAACAATCCTAGCTCCTACGAGCAGTACGTC. Its protein is CASSEENNPSSYEQYV.

The chain couples TRBV7-2 to TRBJ2-7; D perhaps matches TRBD1 (5 bases). With 5 bases removed from V and 4 bases from J, the gap between germline ends came to 12 bases. Germline V lookup: CDR1 SGHTA, CDR2 FQGNSA. The CDR3 is 13 amino acids. The CDR3 sequence: CASSLSQAYEQYF. The CDR3 nucleotides are TGTGCCAGCAGCCTGTCACAGGCTTACGAGCAGTACTTC.

In its sample, this clone was seen once. The rearrangement uses TRBV15 and TRBJ1-2; 7 positions match TRBD1. Germline CDR1 is LNHNV and CDR2 is YYDKDF (reference sequence). The CDR3 spans 15 residues. V was pared by 5 bases and J by 9 bases, with 15 bases of the junction left unmatched. CDR3 coding DNA: TGTGCCACCAGCTACACAGACAGGGAATTTATCCGCTACACCTTC. This translates into CATSYTDREFIRYTF. The entire variable domain, with the rest obtained from reference TRBV15 and TRBJ1-2, is as follows: DAMVIQNPRYQVTQFGKPVTLSCSQTLNHNVMYWYQQKSSQAPKLLFHYYDKDFNNEADTPDNFQSRRPNTSFCFLDIRSPGLGDTAMYLCATSYTDREFIRYTFGSGTRLTVV.

The gene calls are TRBV3-1 (or the pseudogene TRBV3-2) and TRBJ1-4, with D unresolved. The CDR3 sequence is 13 residues long. The V gene lost 1 base and the J gene lost 12 bases, with 12 bases spanning the gap. Germline V gene sequence: CDR1 LGHDT, CDR2 YNNKEL (reference sequence). The chain's CDR3 is CASSQVPGLELFF. CDR3 coding DNA: TGTGCCAGCAGCCAAGTGCCGGGTTTGGAACTGTTTTTT.